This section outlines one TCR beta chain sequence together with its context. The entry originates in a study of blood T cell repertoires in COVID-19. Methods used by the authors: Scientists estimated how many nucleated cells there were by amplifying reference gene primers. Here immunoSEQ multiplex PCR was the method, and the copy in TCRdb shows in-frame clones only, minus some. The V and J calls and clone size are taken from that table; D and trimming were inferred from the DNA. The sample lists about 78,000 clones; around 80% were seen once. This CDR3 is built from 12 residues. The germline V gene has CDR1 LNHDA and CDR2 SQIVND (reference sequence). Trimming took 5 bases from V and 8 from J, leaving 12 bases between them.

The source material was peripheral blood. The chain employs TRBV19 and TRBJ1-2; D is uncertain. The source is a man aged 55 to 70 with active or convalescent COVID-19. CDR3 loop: CASSSPRRGYTF. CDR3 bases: TGTGCCAGTAGTTCCCCCAGGCGCGGCTACACCTTC.